This T cell receptor beta chain was observed in a study of tumor-infiltrating lymphocytes in oesophageal squamous cell carcinoma (dated by TCRdb to between 2015 and 2016). Sequencing was carried out with an Illumina HiSeq 2000. TCRdb took the public reads, trimmed them with fastp at Q25, ran MiXCR for clone calling and kept in-frame beta chains. CDR3 protein duplicates are merged, each entry listing the most common genes and DNA. Recorded for this sample are more than 9,500 distinct CDR3 sequences; 58% of them occurred a single time. The ten top clones hold about three fifths of the sample. About this clonotype itself: The antigen it recognizes is unknown. No base-level quality is on record; no much larger clone is a single base apart.

Material: blood. The receptor's source is a female donor with esophageal squamous cell carcinoma.

The CDR3: CASSLSRQETQYF. DNA sequence: TGTGCCAGCAGCTTATCCAGGCAAGAGACCCAGTACTTC. The V and J segments used are TRBV7-2 and TRBJ2-5; no D gene is confidently identified. The CDR3 sequence holds 13 residues, the cysteine and phenylalanine included. Only the CDR3 DNA stays, 39 bases, in frame from base 1. The germline V gene gives CDR1 as SGHTA and CDR2 as FQGNSA. The germline ends are 6 bases apart after V is trimmed by 2 bases and J by 2 bases. The entire variable domain, with the stretches around the CDR3 drawn from the reference TRBV7-2 and TRBJ2-5 proteins, is GAGVSQSPSNKVTEKGKDVELRCDPISGHTALYWYRQSLGQGLEFLIYFQGNSAPDKSGLPSDRFSAERTGGSVSTLTIQRTQQEDSAVYLCASSLSRQETQYFGPGTRLLVL.